A single sample gave rise to the 32 T cell receptor beta chains below, sequenced in a study of cytomegalovirus exposure and HLA in healthy donors. A multiplex PCR was run with 60 Vbeta primers and 13 Jbeta primers. Sequenced by immunoSEQ multiplex PCR; TCRdb stores in-frame clones only, minus some. This sample carries 150,000 to 200,000 clones, around 81% of them seen once, and the ten largest clones take around 2%. Sequences were obtained from PBMCs. All receptors derive from a woman aged 18-35 years in good health and CMV-seropositive.

V and J are TRBV7-9 and TRBJ1-2; tentative D call: TRBD1 (5 bases). The CDR3 runs to 14 residues. Germline V gene data show CDR1 as SEHNR and CDR2 as FQNEAQ (reference sequence). The V end lost 0 bases, the J end lost 8 bases, and 13 bases lay between the germline ends. The CDR3 sequence is CASSLAAGQKGYTF. CDR3 nucleotides: TGTGCCAGCAGCTTAGCTGCAGGGCAGAAGGGCTACACCTTC.

The rearrangement joins TRBV18 to TRBJ2-5, with a tentative D call TRBD2 (6 bases). The V and J ends lost 3 bases and 4 bases respectively, with 15 bases between them. CDR1 and CDR2 (germline): KGHSH, LQKENI. This CDR3 comprises 15 residues. The CDR3 spells CASSPNIGGAETQYF. The CDR3 DNA reads as TGTGCCAGCTCACCGAACATTGGAGGGGCAGAGACCCAGTACTTC.

The V gene is TRBV29-1, the J gene TRBJ1-2, with a possible D match to TRBD1 (6 bases). The CDR3 has 14 residues. V lost 3 bases and J 3 bases, leaving 14 bases between the germline ends. Germline V CDR1 and CDR2: SQVTM, ANQGSEA. CDR3 residues: CSVERGGADYGYTF. For the CDR3, the DNA is TGCAGCGTTGAGCGGGGGGGGGCTGACTATGGCTACACCTTC.

This clone appeared a few times. This sequence joins TRBV4-1 and TRBJ1-1, with D perhaps TRBD1 (6 bases). The CDR3 consists of 14 residues. The V gene lost 3 bases and the J gene lost 0 bases, with 8 bases spanning the gap. Germline lookup yields CDR1 MGHRA and CDR2 YSYEKL. Here the CDR3 DNA reads TGCGCCAGCAGCCAGACAGGAATGAACACTGAAGCTTTCTTT. Encoded protein: CASSQTGMNTEAFF.

CDR3 in DNA: TGCGCCAGCAGCTTGGGACAGTACACCGGGGAGCTGTTTTTT. It codes for CASSLGQYTGELFF. The J gene is TRBJ2-2, the V gene TRBV5-1, with a weak D call TRBD1 (5 bases). Trimming cost V 0 bases and J 3 bases, with 6 bases left between them. The CDR3 is 14 residues long. Germline assignment: CDR1 SGHRS and CDR2 YFSETQ.

This chain connects TRBV7-9 to TRBJ2-5; TRBD1 matches at 8 bases. Germline assignment: CDR1 SEHNR and CDR2 FQNEAQ (reference sequence). The CDR3 extends over 17 amino acids. Trimming at V came to 5 bases and at J to 5 bases, leaving 16 bases not matched to a gene. The CDR3 spells CASSRQRGRGHRETQYF. CDR3 nucleotide sequence: TGTGCCAGCAGCCGACAACGCGGCAGGGGGCACCGTGAGACCCAGTACTTC. Full variable domain (rest looked up from reference TRBV7-9 and TRBJ2-5): DTGVSQNPRHKITKRGQNVTFRCDPISEHNRLYWYRQTLGQGPEFLTYFQNEAQLEKSRLLSDRFSAERPKGSFSTLEIQRTEQGDSAMYLCASSRQRGRGHRETQYFGPGTRLLVL.

This clone was picked up one time. The V call is TRBV27, the J call TRBJ2-1, with a tentative D call TRBD2 (5 bases). The CDR3 length is 15 residues. Trimming took 0 bases from V and 0 from J, leaving 6 bases between them. The V gene's germline CDR1 is MNHEY and CDR2 SMNVEV (reference sequence). The CDR3 region has the DNA TGTGCCAGCAGTTTATCGGGGAGCTCCTACAATGAGCAGTTCTTC. Its translation: CASSLSGSSYNEQFF.

This chain connects TRBV19 to TRBJ1-2; the match to TRBD1 covers 7 bases. J gave up 1 base and V 2 bases, and 7 bases lay outside the gene matches. There are 16 residues in the CDR3. CDR1 and CDR2 from the germline V gene are LNHDA and SQIVND (reference sequence). CDR3 nucleotides: TGTGCCAGTAGTATACCCGGGACAGACCATAACTATGGCTACACCTTC. Translated: CASSIPGTDHNYGYTF.

The chain is built from TRBV30 and TRBJ1-6; TRBD1 matches 7 bases. The V and J ends lost 6 bases and 6 bases, in that order; junction bases with no gene match: 2. Germline assignment: CDR1 GTSNPN and CDR2 SVGIG (reference sequence). The CDR3 is made up of 12 amino acids. Here the CDR3 DNA reads TGTGCCTGCAGGGGGGTTAATTCACCCCTCCACTTT. Its translation: CACRGVNSPLHF.

The V gene is TRBV19, the J gene TRBJ2-2; no definite D call. The V gene's germline CDR1 is LNHDA and CDR2 SQIVND (reference sequence). The V end was cut by 7 bases, the J end by 4 bases, with 13 bases between. The CDR3 sequence is 14 residues long. The CDR3 here is CASKELMGTGELFF. In nucleotides, the CDR3 is TGTGCCAGTAAGGAGCTGATGGGCACCGGGGAGCTGTTTTTT.

This chain uses TRBV29-1 with TRBJ1-5; TRBD1 agrees at 8 bases. CDR3 length: 15 residues. Losses at the gene ends were 4 bases for V and 4 bases for J; bases not matched to a gene: 9. The V gene's germline CDR1 is SQVTM and CDR2 ANQGSEA. CDR3 region: CSVGTGSSFNQPQHF. Here the CDR3 DNA reads TGCAGCGTTGGGACAGGGTCCTCCTTTAATCAGCCCCAGCATTTT.

V gene TRBV10-2 combines with J gene TRBJ2-3; 7 bases agree with TRBD2. The CDR3 extends over 13 amino acids. Trimming took 7 bases from V and 1 from J; bases not matched to a gene: 2. Germline V gene sequence: CDR1 WSHSY, CDR2 SAAADI. CDR3 protein: CASKSGGTDTQYF. The CDR3 DNA sequence: TGCGCCAGCAAGAGCGGGGGCACAGATACGCAGTATTTT.

This clone came up once. The chain combines TRBV5-4 with TRBJ2-3; D is possibly TRBD2 (6 bases). Germline values: CDR1 SGHNT, CDR2 YYREEE (reference sequence). With 9 bases removed from V and 0 bases from J, the gap between germline ends came to 8 bases. This CDR3 region has 12 residues. CDR3 DNA sequence: TGTGCCACCGGGACTAGCACAGATACGCAGTATTTT. As protein: CATGTSTDTQYF.

This chain joins TRBV9 and TRBJ2-1; 7 bases are shared with TRBD1. The CDR3 consists of 14 residues. With 0 bases clipped from V and 6 bases from J, the junction kept 3 bases outside the gene matches. Germline assignment: CDR1 SGDLS and CDR2 YYNGEE. The CDR3: CASSVGDSINEQFF. The CDR3 bases are TGTGCCAGCAGCGTAGGGGACAGCATCAATGAGCAGTTCTTC.

The chain has TRBV19 and TRBJ2-7, with D possibly matching TRBD2 (5 bases). This CDR3 is 15 amino acids long. The germline gives CDR1 LNHDA, CDR2 SQIVND (reference sequence). V gave up 7 bases and J gave up 0 bases, with 16 bases separating them. For the CDR3, the DNA is TGTGCCAGTATCCGAGAGAGGGAAAGCTCCTACGAGCAGTACGTC. The encoded protein is CASIRERESSYEQYV.

The DNA for the CDR3 is TGTGCCAGCAGTGAAACTAGCGGGGGGGCCCACGAGCAGTACGTC. It encodes CASSETSGGAHEQYV. The gene calls are TRBV6-1 and TRBJ2-7, with 13 bases matching TRBD2. V trimming: 2 bases; J trimming: 5 bases; junction bases outside the gene matches: 3. The CDR3 is made up of 15 amino acids. CDR1 and CDR2 from the germline V gene are MNHNS and SASEGT.

V is TRBV13 and J is TRBJ1-3, with 9 positions matching TRBD1. Germline lookup yields CDR1 PRHDT and CDR2 FYEKMQ (reference sequence). The V gene end was trimmed by 5 bases and the J gene end by 8 bases; junction bases not matched to a gene: 7. The CDR3 loop spans 14 amino acids. The CDR3 nucleotides are TGTGCCAGCAGCCCCCGAGGACAGGGGCACACCATATATTTT. Translated: CASSPRGQGHTIYF.

The chain joins TRBV5-1 to TRBJ2-7; TRBD2 is a possible D gene (7 bases). V was clipped by 4 bases and J by 3 bases, with 14 bases between them. The CDR3 length is 14 residues. The germline gives CDR1 SGHRS, CDR2 YFSETQ. CDR3 region: CASSPVGGVYEQYF. CDR3 DNA: TGCGCCAGCAGCCCCGTAGGGGGGGTCTACGAGCAGTACTTC.

The chain has TRBV19 and TRBJ1-2, with unresolved D. CDR3 length: 13 residues. Germline V lookup: CDR1 LNHDA, CDR2 SQIVND (reference sequence). V was clipped by 4 bases and J by 6 bases, with 12 bases between them. The CDR3 DNA reads TGTGCCAGTAGTAATCTCGGTTTGGATGGCTACACCTTC. Residues: CASSNLGLDGYTF. Variable domain in full (rest from reference TRBV19 and TRBJ1-2): DGGITQSPKYLFRKEGQNVTLSCEQNLNHDAMYWYRQDPGQGLRLIYYSQIVNDFQKGDIAEGYSVSREKKESFPLTVTSAQKNPTAFYLCASSNLGLDGYTFGSGTRLTVV.

This chain joins TRBV4-1 and TRBJ2-3; 7 positions agree with TRBD2. Germline V lookup: CDR1 MGHRA, CDR2 YSYEKL. The CDR3 is 16 amino acids. V lost 0 bases, J lost 11 bases, and 14 bases stayed unmatched. DNA for the CDR3: TGCGCCAGCAGCCAAGAACGAAACGGGGGGTCCCCTGGGCAGTATTTT. As protein: CASSQERNGGSPGQYF.

The rearrangement joins TRBV19 to TRBJ1-2; 7 positions match TRBD1. This CDR3 region has 12 residues. The V gene's germline CDR1 is LNHDA and CDR2 SQIVND (reference sequence). The V and J ends lost 5 bases and 6 bases, in that order; junction bases with no gene match: 3. In DNA, the CDR3 is TGTGCCAGTAGTCCCCAGGGGGATGGCTACACCTTC. Protein product: CASSPQGDGYTF.

The chain is built from TRBV7-9 and TRBJ1-1, with 7 bases lining up with TRBD1. CDR3 size: 15 residues. CDR1 and CDR2 from the germline V gene are SEHNR and FQNEAQ (reference sequence). V lost 4 bases and J lost 4; bases outside the gene matches: 9. DNA for the CDR3: TGTGCCAGCAGCTCGACAGGGTTCGGCGGCACTGAAGCTTTCTTT. The encoded protein is CASSSTGFGGTEAFF.

The chain couples TRBV6-1 to TRBJ1-2, with TRBD1 as a possible D gene (5 bases). Germline lookup yields CDR1 MNHNS and CDR2 SASEGT. This CDR3 comprises 12 residues. V was pared by 10 bases and J by 4 bases, with 13 bases between. CDR3 bases: TGTGCCATCGGGAGGCAGGGCTATGGCTACACCTTC. Translated: CAIGRQGYGYTF.

This rearrangement joins TRBV6-5 to TRBJ2-7; 7 bases agree with TRBD1. Germline values: CDR1 MNHEY, CDR2 SVGAGI. V dropped 2 bases and J dropped 7; count of bases not matched to a gene: 8. This CDR3 is 14 amino acids long. CDR3 protein: CASSYIEGAREQYF. For the CDR3, the DNA is TGTGCCAGCAGTTACATCGAGGGGGCGAGGGAGCAGTACTTC.

The chain is built from TRBV13 and TRBJ2-2; tentatively, D is TRBD1 (5 bases). This CDR3 contains 13 residues. Trimming removed 5 bases at V and 5 bases at J, with 9 bases between. The germline CDR1 and CDR2 sequences are PRHDT and FYEKMQ (reference sequence). The CDR3 DNA is TGTGCCAGCAGCATCAGGGTTACCGGGGAGCTGTTTTTT. It yields the protein CASSIRVTGELFF. Looking up the rest from reference TRBV13 and TRBJ2-2 gives the full variable domain: AAGVIQSPRHLIKEKRETATLKCYPIPRHDTVYWYQQGPGQDPQFLISFYEKMQSDKGSIPDRFSAQQFSDYHSELNMSSLELGDSALYFCASSIRVTGELFFGEGSRLTVL.

This clone was picked up one time. The V call is TRBV27, the J call TRBJ1-6; 10 bases are shared with TRBD1. V dropped 6 bases and J dropped 9; count of bases not matched to a gene: 23. Looked up from germline, CDR1 is MNHEY and CDR2 is SMNVEV (reference sequence). The CDR3 has 20 residues. The CDR3 is CASRPGAMGTGVRFFSPLHF. For the CDR3, the DNA is TGTGCCAGCAGACCCGGCGCTATGGGGACAGGGGTTAGGTTCTTTTCACCCCTCCACTTT.

This chain links TRBV1 with TRBJ1-2. TRBV1 is assigned pseudogene status. This CDR3 has 14 amino acids. Written as DNA, the CDR3 is TGCACCAGCGACCGGGCCCCGGGGTCGGATGGCTACACCTTC. It codes for CTSDRAPGSDGYTF.

J is TRBJ1-6 and V is TRBV7-8; D call uncertain. Germline CDR1 and CDR2: SGHVS and FQNEAQ. The CDR3 contains 15 residues. The ends were cut back, 0 bases at V and 9 bases at J, with 12 bases in the middle. As DNA, the CDR3 is TGTGCCAGCAGCTTAGCGCATTCGGGTACTTCACCCCTCCACTTT. Translated: CASSLAHSGTSPLHF.

The rearrangement links TRBV7-9 to TRBJ2-5; D not resolved. The CDR3 contains 12 residues. Trimming pared 5 bases from V and 5 bases from J, leaving 9 bases between. Germline CDR1 SEHNR, CDR2 FQNEAQ (reference sequence). CDR3: CASSLRSETQYF. The CDR3 DNA reads TGTGCCAGCAGCCTCAGGTCGGAGACCCAGTACTTC.

This clone is a singleton in its sample. This chain joins TRBV11-2 and TRBJ2-1; the match to TRBD2 covers 8 bases. Germline V lookup: CDR1 SGHAT, CDR2 FQNNGV. This CDR3 comprises 16 residues. Germline trimming cut 1 base from V and 3 bases from J; bases unmatched to any gene: 5. The CDR3 region has the DNA TGTGCCAGCAGCTTAGTGCGGGGGGCGGGCTACAATGAGCAGTTCTTC. Translating it yields CASSLVRGAGYNEQFF.

This chain joins TRBV5-1 and TRBJ2-7, with 11 bases matching TRBD1. Germline CDR1 reads SGHRS; CDR2 reads YFSETQ. The CDR3 sequence is 16 residues long. V lost 4 bases, J lost 2 bases, and 8 bases stayed unmatched. The CDR3 reads CASSHSGTGGTYEQYF. CDR3 sequence (DNA): TGCGCCAGCAGCCATTCCGGGACAGGGGGAACCTACGAGCAGTACTTC.

This clone was recorded only once. V is TRBV18 and J is TRBJ2-1; 7 bases align to TRBD2. The CDR3 loop spans 17 amino acids. Losses at the gene ends were 5 bases for V and 10 bases for J; bases not matched to a gene: 20. The germline CDR1 and CDR2 sequences are KGHSH and LQKENI. The DNA of the CDR3 is TGTGCCAGCTCAGCCCTAACTAGCGACTCTCCGAGGGTAGAGCAGTTCTTC. Its protein is CASSALTSDSPRVEQFF.